Sequencing of this T cell receptor beta chain was carried out in a study of T cell repertoires in cytomegalovirus infection. About the study: It was the public TCR beta signatures that indicated both CMV infection and matching HLA type. Study-wide points: Cumulated frequencies of public TCR beta families served to identify carriers of CMV plus the relevant HLA. Dominating the ex vivo response were HLA-C-restricted CMV-specific TCR beta clonotypes.

Via MiXCR, TCRdb re-called the reads, giving one row per CDR3 protein. The table records a few hundred thousand distinct CDR3 sequences, about a sixth of them present only once. This CDR3 has 14 amino acids. CDR1 MNHEY and CDR2 SVGAGI come from the germline V gene. V trimming: 5 bases; J trimming: 4 bases; junction bases outside the gene matches: 5. As to this clonotype: As yet, its antigen is unknown.

The sample comprised CD8+ T cells from PBMCs. The rearrangement links TRBV6-5 to TRBJ1-5, with 7 bases lining up with TRBD1. The TCR was taken from a human donor in good health (CMV status not recorded). Some clones in this sample may be carry-over from other donors' samples. As DNA, the CDR3 is TGTGCCAGCAGTGAGGGACAGAGAAATCAGCCCCAGCATTTT. It codes for CASSEGQRNQPQHF.